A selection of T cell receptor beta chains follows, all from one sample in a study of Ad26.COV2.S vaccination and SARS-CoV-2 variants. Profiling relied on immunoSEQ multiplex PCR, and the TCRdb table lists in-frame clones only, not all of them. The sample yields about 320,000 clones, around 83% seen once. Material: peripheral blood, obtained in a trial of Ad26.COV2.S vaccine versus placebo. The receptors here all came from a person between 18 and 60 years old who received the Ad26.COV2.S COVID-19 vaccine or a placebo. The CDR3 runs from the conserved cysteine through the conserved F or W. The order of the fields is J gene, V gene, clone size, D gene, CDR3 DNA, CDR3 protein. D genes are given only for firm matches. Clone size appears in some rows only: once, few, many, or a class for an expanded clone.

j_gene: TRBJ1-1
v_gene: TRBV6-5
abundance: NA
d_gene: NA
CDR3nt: TGTGCCAGCAGTTGGGGTGCGGGAAACACTGAAGCTTTCTTT
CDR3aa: CASSWGAGNTEAFF

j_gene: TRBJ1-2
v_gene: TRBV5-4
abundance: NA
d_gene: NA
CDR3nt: TGTGCCAGCAGCTCCTCATCTGACAGGCCCTATGGCTACACCTTC
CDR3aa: CASSSSSDRPYGYTF

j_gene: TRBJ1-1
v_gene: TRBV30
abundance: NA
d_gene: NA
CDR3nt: TGTGCCTGGAGTCCCCGTAGCGCGCAGCCGGCGTACACTGAAGCTTTCTTT
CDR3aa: CAWSPRSAQPAYTEAFF

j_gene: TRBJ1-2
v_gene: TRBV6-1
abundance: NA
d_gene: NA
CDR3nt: TGTGCCAGCAGTGCACGGGGTACGGGCCGGGACCGAGGGTCTAACTATGGCTACACCTTC
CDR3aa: CASSARGTGRDRGSNYGYTF

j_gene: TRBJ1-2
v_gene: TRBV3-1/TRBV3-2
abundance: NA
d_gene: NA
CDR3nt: TGTGCCAGCAGCCAAGTTGGGGGGGGCGGAAGCTATGGCTACACCTTC
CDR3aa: CASSQVGGGGSYGYTF

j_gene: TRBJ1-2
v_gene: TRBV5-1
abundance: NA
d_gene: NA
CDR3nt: TGCGCCAGCAGCTTGGCAGGGAATGGCTACACCTTC
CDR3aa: CASSLAGNGYTF

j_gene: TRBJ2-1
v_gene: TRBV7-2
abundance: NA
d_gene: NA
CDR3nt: TGTGCCAGCAGCCCCCCGGGGTCCTACAATGAGCAGTTCTTC
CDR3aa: CASSPPGSYNEQFF

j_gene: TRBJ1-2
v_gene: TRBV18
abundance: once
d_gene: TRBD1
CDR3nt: TGTGCCAGCTCGCCGGACCAGGGGGCGTTCTATGGCTACACCTTC
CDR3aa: CASSPDQGAFYGYTF

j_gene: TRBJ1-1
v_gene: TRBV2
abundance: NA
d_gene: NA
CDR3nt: TGTGCCAGCAGTGGGAGCGAAAGCACTGAAGCTTTCTTT
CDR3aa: CASSGSESTEAFF

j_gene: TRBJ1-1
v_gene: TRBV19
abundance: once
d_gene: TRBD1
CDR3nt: TGTGCCAGTAGTCTGGCCACCAAACAGGGGTCCACTGAAGCTTTCTTT
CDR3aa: CASSLATKQGSTEAFF

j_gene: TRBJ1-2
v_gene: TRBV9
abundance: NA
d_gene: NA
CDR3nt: TGTGCCAGCAGCGCCCCGGGCCAGGACACGGGGGGCTACACCTTC
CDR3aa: CASSAPGQDTGGYTF

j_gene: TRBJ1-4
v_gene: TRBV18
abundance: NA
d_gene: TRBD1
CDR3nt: TGTGCCAGCTCAACCGGGACAGGCCGTGAAAAACTGTTTTTT
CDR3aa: CASSTGTGREKLFF

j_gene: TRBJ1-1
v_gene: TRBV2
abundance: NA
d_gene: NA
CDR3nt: TGTGCCAGCAGTACTAACGCTGGGACTGAAGCTTTCTTT
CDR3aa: CASSTNAGTEAFF

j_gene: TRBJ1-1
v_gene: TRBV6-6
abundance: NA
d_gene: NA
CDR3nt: TGTGCCAGCAGTCCGATGGCCGGGGACACTGAAGCTTTCTTT
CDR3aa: CASSPMAGDTEAFF

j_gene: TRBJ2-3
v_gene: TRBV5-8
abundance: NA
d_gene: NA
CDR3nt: TGTGCCAGCAGCTTGGGTGCCGGACATTACACAGATACGCAGTATTTT
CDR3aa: CASSLGAGHYTDTQYF

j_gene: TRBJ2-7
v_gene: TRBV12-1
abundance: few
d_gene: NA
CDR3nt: TGTGCCAGCAGCTTGATGACTAGCTCCGCCTACGAGCAGTACTTC
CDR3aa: CASSLMTSSAYEQYF

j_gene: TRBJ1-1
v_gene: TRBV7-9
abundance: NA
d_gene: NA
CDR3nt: TGTGCCAGCAGCTTAGTCTGGGCTGTGGGCACTGAAGCTTTCTTT
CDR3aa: CASSLVWAVGTEAFF

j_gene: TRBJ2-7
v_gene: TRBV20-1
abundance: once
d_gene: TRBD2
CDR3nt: TGCAGTGCTAGTTCGCTAGCGGCGTCCTACGAGCAGTACTTC
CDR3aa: CSASSLAASYEQYF

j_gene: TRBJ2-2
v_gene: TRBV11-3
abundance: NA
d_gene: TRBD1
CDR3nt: TGTGCCAGCAGCCCTGGGACAGGGGGTGGGGAGCTGTTTTTT
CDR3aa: CASSPGTGGGELFF

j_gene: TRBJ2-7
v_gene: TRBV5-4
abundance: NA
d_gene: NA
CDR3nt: TGTGCCAGCAGCTTGGCTGGAGGGTGGCACGAGCAGTACTTC
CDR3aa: CASSLAGGWHEQYF

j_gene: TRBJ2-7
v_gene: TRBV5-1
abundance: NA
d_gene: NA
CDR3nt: TGCGCCAGCAGCTCTAACCCTGGGGTGACCACCTCCTACGAGCAGTACTTC
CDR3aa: CASSSNPGVTTSYEQYF

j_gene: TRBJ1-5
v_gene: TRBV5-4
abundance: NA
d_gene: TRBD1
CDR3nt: TGTGCCAGCAGCTTATATGGACAGGGCAATCAGCCCCAGCATTTT
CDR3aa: CASSLYGQGNQPQHF

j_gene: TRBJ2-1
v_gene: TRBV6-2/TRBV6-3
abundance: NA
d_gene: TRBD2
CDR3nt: TGTGCCAGCAGTTATTGGGCAGATCTAGCGGGGGGTCGAATCTATGAGCAGTTCTTC
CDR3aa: CASSYWADLAGGRIYEQFF

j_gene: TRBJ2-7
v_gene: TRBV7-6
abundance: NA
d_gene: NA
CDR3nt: TGTGCCAGCAGCTTAGCGAGTCCCGGCGAGCAGTACTTC
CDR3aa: CASSLASPGEQYF

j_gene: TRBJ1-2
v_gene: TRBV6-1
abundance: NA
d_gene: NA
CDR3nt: TGTGCCAGCAGTGAAGCGCGTCGGAACTATGGCTACACCTTC
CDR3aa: CASSEARRNYGYTF

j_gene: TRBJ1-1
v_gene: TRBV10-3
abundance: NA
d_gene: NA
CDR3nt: TGTGCCATCAGTGAGGTGCAAGGAAGCACTGAAGCTTTCTTT
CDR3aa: CAISEVQGSTEAFF

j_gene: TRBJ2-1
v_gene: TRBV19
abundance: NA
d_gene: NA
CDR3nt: TGTGCCAGCGAGACGAGAGATGAGCAGTTCTTC
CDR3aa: CASETRDEQFF

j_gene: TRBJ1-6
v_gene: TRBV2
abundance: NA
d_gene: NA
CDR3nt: TGTGCCAGCAGCCTCAGGGCCCTGGAATCACCCCTCCACTTT
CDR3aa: CASSLRALESPLHF

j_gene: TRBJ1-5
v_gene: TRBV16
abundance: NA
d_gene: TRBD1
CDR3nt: TGTGCCAGCAGCCACCCCGTGGGGACAGGGACATTTTATAGCAATCAGCCCCAGCATTTT
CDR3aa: CASSHPVGTGTFYSNQPQHF

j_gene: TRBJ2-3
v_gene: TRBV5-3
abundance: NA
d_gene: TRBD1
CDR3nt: TGTGCCAGAAGAACAGGGGGCGTGATGAAGTATTTT
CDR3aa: CARRTGGVMKYF

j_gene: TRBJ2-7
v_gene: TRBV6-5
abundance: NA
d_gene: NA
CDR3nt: TGTGCCAGCAGGGGATGGGATTCGGTATACTACGAGCAGTACTTC
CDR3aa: CASRGWDSVYYEQYF

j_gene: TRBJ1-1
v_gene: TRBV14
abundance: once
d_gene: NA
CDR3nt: TGTGCCAGCAGCCAACGCGGACAGATCCACCCTACTGAAGCTTTCTTT
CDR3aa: CASSQRGQIHPTEAFF

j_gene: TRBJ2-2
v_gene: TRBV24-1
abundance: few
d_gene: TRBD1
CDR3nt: TGTGCCACCAGTGAATCCGGGACAGGTCCCGGGGAGCTGTTTTTT
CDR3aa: CATSESGTGPGELFF

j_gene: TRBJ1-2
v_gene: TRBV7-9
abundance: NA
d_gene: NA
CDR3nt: TGTGCCAGCACCTCAGCGGGGGGTAGCTATGGCTACACCTTC
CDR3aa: CASTSAGGSYGYTF

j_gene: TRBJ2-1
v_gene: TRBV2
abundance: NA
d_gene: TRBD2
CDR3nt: TGTGCCAGCAGTGCGAACGGGGGGGGCGATGAGCAGTTCTTC
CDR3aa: CASSANGGGDEQFF

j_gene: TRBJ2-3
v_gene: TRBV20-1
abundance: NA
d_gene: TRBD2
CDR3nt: TGCAGTGCTAGTGCTCTAGCGGGGCAATCTAGCACAGATACGCAGTATTTT
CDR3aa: CSASALAGQSSTDTQYF

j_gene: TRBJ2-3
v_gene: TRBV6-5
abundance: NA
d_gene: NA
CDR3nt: TGTGCCAGCAGTTACTCTAGCGGACTTAGCACAGATACGCAGTATTTT
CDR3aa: CASSYSSGLSTDTQYF

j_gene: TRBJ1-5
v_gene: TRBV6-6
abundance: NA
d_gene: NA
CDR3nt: TGTGCCAGCAGAACACAGGATCTAGATGGTCAGCCCCAGCATTTT
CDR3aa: CASRTQDLDGQPQHF

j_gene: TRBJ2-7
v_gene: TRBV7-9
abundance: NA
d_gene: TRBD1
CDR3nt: TGTGCCAGCAGCTTCGGACAGGGTACCTACGAGCAGTACTTC
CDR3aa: CASSFGQGTYEQYF

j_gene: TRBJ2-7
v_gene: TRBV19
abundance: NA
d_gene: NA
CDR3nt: TGTGCCAGTAGTACCCTTCCGACAGATTACGAGCAGTACTTC
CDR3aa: CASSTLPTDYEQYF

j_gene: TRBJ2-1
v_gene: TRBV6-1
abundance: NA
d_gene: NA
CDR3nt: TGTGCCAGCAGTGAGCCAGCCATTAAAAATGAGCAGTTCTTC
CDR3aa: CASSEPAIKNEQFF

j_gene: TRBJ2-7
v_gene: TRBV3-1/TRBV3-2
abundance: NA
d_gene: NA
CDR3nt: TGTGCCAGCAGCCAAGTTGGGCTGTATGGGCAGTACTTC
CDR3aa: CASSQVGLYGQYF

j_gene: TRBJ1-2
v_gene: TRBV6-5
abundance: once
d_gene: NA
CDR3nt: TGTGCCAGCAGTAAATACCAGGAGTATGGCTACACCTTC
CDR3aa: CASSKYQEYGYTF

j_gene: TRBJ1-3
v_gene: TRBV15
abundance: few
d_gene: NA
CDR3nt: TGTGCCACCAGCAGAGGCACTATACGAGATAACACCATATATTTT
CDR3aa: CATSRGTIRDNTIYF

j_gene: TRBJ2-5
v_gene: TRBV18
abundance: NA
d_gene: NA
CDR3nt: TGTGCCAGCTCCCCAGGGATACAAGAGACCCAGTACTTC
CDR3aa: CASSPGIQETQYF

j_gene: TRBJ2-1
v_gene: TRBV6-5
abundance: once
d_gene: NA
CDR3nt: TGTGCCAGCAGTTACAACAGTGTTGCGTACAATGAGCAGTTCTTC
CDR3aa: CASSYNSVAYNEQFF

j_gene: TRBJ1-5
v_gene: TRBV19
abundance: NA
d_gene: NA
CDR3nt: TGTGCCAGTAGTAGGAGCAATCAGCCCCAGCATTTT
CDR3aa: CASSRSNQPQHF

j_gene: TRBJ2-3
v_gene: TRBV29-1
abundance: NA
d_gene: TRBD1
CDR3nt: TGCAGCGTTGATCAGGGGGCAGCGACAGATACGCAGTATTTT
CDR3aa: CSVDQGAATDTQYF

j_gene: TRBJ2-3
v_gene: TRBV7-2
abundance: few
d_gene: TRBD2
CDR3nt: TGTGCCAGCAGCTTAGCACTAGCGGGGGCCCCGAGGTATTTT
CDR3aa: CASSLALAGAPRYF

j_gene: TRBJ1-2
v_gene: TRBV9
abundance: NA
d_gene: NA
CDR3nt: TGTGCCAGCAGCGAGGGCCCGGGGAGGGATCAGACCTACACCTTC
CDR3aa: CASSEGPGRDQTYTF

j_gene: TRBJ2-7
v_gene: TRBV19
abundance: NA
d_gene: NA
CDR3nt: TGTGCCAGTAGTGAGACAGGCCCCTACGAGCAGTACTTC
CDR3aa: CASSETGPYEQYF

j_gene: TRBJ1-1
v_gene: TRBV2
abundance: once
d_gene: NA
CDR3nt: TGTGCCAGCAGTGAGGGGGGGAGGTACACTGAAGCTTTCTTT
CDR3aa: CASSEGGRYTEAFF

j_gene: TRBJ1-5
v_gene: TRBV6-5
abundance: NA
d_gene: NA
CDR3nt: TGTGCCAGCAAGGGACATGGAAATCAGCCCCAGCATTTT
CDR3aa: CASKGHGNQPQHF

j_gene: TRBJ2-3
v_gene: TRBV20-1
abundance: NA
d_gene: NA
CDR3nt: TGCAGTGCTAGTCTCGGTTTGGGTGGGGACTCTCCTAGCACAGATACGCAGTATTTT
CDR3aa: CSASLGLGGDSPSTDTQYF

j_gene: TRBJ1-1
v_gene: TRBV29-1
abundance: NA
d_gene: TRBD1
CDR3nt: TGCAGCGGGGACAGGGTCGGTGAAGCTTTCTTT
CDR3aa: CSGDRVGEAFF

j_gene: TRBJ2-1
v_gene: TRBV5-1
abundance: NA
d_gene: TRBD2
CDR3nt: TGCGCCAGCAGCTCGGGACTACAGAATGAGCAGTTCTTC
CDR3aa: CASSSGLQNEQFF

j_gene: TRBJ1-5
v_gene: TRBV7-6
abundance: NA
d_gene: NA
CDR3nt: TGTGCCAGCAGCTTAGCGGGGAGAGGGAATCAGCCCCAGCATTTT
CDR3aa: CASSLAGRGNQPQHF

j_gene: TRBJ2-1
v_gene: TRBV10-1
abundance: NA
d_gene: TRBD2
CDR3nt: TGCGCCAGCAATGCGGGGGGCACCTACAATGAGCAGTTCTTC
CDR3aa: CASNAGGTYNEQFF